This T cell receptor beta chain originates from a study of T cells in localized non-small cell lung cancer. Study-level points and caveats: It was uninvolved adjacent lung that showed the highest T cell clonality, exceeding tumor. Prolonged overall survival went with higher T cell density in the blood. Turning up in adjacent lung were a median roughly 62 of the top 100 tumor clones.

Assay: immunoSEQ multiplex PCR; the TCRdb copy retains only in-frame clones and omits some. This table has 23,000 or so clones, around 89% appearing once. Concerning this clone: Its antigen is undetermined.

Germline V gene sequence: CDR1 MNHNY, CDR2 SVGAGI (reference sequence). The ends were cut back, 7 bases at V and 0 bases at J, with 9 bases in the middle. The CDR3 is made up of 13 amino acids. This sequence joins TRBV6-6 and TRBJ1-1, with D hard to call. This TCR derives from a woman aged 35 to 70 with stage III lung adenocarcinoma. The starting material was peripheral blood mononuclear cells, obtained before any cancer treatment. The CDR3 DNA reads TGTGCCAGCACCCAGTCGATGAACACTGAAGCTTTCTTT. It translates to CASTQSMNTEAFF.